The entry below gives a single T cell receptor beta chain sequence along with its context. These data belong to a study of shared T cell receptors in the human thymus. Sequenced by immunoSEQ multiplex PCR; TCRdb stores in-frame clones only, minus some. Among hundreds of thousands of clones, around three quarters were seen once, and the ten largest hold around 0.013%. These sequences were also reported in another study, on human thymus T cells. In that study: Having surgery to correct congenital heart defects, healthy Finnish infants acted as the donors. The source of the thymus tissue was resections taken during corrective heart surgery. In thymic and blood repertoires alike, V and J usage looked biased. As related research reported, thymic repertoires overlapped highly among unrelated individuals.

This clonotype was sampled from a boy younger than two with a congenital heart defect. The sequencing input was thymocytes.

CDR3 region: CASSAERQNTEAFF. For the CDR3, the DNA is TGTGCCAGCAGCGCAGAACGACAGAACACTGAAGCTTTCTTT. V gene TRBV7-7 combines with J gene TRBJ1-1; D gene unclear. The germline V and J ends were trimmed by 5 bases and 1 base, with 11 bases remaining between them. Germline assignment: CDR1 SSHAT and CDR2 FNYEAQ (reference sequence). The CDR3 consists of 14 residues. Complete variable domain (other parts from reference TRBV7-7 and TRBJ1-1): GAGVSQSPRYKVTKRGQDVTLRCDPISSHATLYWYQQALGQGPEFLTYFNYEAQPDKSGLPSDRFSAERPEGSISTLTIQRTEQRDSAMYRCASSAERQNTEAFFGQGTRLTVV.